This T cell receptor beta chain is from a study of neurological immune-mediated disorders. Study-level information: The roughly 34 multiple sclerosis patients comprised approximately 30 that were relapsing-remitting and 3 that were secondary progressive.

This clonotype was counted many times. Its antigen is still unknown. The CDR3 sequence is 16 residues long. V was clipped by 4 bases and J by 4 bases; unmatched bases: 9. In germline, CDR1 is SGHRS, CDR2 YFSETQ. Study-level results: The study found no CDR3 amino acid sequences shared by expanded clones across subjects, suggesting private repertoires in all groups.

Using its own MiXCR run on the 5' RACE reads, TCRdb lists one record per CDR3 protein. Of about 46,000 distinct CDR3 sequences listed, less than 4% were seen once; the top ten hold roughly 15%. The sequenced material came from PBMCs. The V gene is TRBV5-1, the J gene TRBJ2-3; 10 bases line up with TRBD2. The receptor's source is a woman in her 50s with multiple sclerosis. The CDR3 DNA follows: TGCGCCAGCAGCCCCCCTCTAGCGGGAGTCCCAGATACGCAGTATTTT. It is translated as CASSPPLAGVPDTQYF.